The clone carrying this T cell receptor beta chain was observed a handful of times. What it binds is not known. In germline, CDR1 is LNHDA, CDR2 SQIVND (reference sequence). The V gene lost 3 bases and the J gene lost 4 bases, with 12 bases spanning the gap. This CDR3 contains 14 residues. The sample is drawn from a study of regulatory T cells in long-lasting Graves disease. Notes on the study in general: The TCR repertoire of persistent Graves' patients was less diverse than that of newly diagnosed ones. Having few samples may have compromised the accuracy. New patients shared fewer public clonotypes (around 880) than persistent patients did (roughly 2,500).

Time point: persistent/refractory GD, antithyroid drugs over 5 years with positive TRAb. The TCR library was prepared using RNA isolated from PBMCs. Around 10 milliliters of peripheral blood were taken and placed in EDTA tubes. With iRepertoire HTBI primers and Arm-PCR of CDR3 regions, TCR beta libraries were built. Each CDR3 protein gets one entry after TCRdb re-called the multiplex PCR reads with MiXCR. Of roughly 300,000 distinct CDR3 sequences listed, roughly a fifth are singletons. This clonotype was obtained from a female donor with Graves disease. The J gene is TRBJ1-2, the V gene TRBV19; D not certain. This material consisted of peripheral blood mononuclear cells (PBMCs), taken when the disease was refractory, from a patient treated with antithyroid drugs. The CDR3 coding sequence is TGTGCCAGTAGTATCGGGCAGACCATCTATGGCTACACCTTC. This codes for CASSIGQTIYGYTF.